Sequencing of this T cell receptor beta chain was carried out in a study of control samples from healthy donors and cancer patients. The repertoire was sequenced with immunoSEQ multiplex PCR; TCRdb's copy has only in-frame clones and lacks some. The top ten clones hold about 19% of a sample with 95,000 to 110,000 clones, about 89% of them seen once. This CDR3 region has 13 residues. The trim removed 11 bases at V and 8 bases at J, leaving 9 bases unmatched. Germline V CDR1 and CDR2: SEHNR, FQNEAQ (reference sequence). The clonotype comes from a man between 60 and 70 years old with lung cancer. The rearrangement links TRBV7-9 to TRBJ1-6; 7 bases line up with TRBD1. Sequencing was done on a sample of PBMCs. CDR3 nucleotide sequence: TGTGCCTTTAGACAGGGAATAGATTCACCCCTCCACTTT. Translation: CAFRQGIDSPLHF.